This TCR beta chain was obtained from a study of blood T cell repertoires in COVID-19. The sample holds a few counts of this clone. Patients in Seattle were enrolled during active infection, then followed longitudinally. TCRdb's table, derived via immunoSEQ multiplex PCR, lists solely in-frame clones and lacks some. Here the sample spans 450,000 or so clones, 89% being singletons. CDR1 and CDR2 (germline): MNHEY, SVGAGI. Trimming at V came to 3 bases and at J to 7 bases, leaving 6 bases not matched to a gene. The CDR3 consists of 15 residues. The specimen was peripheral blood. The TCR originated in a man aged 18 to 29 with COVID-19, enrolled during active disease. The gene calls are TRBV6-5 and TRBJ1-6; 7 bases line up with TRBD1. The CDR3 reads CASSYRTGPNSPLHF. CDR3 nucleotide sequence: TGTGCCAGCAGTTATCGGACAGGCCCCAATTCACCCCTCCACTTT.